The clone carrying this T cell receptor (beta chain) was found a few times. What it recognizes is unknown. These data belong to a study of T cell repertoires in cytomegalovirus infection. The study, taken as a whole, reports: Dominant in the ex vivo response were TCR beta clonotypes restricted by HLA-C and specific for CMV.

TCRdb redid the calling of the reads with MiXCR, one entry per CDR3 protein. The top ten hold under 30% of the sample, which has approximately 150,000 distinct CDR3 sequences, roughly a fifth seen once. The origin of this receptor is a human donor in good health (CMV status not recorded). Some clones in this sample may be carry-over from other donors' samples. The sequencing here drew on CD8+ T cells from cultured PBMCs, taken from culture after CMV antigen stimulation.

The CDR3 loop reads CASSPESQGGNQPQHF. The CDR3 nucleotides read TGTGCCAGCTCACCGGAGTCCCAGGGAGGCAATCAGCCCCAGCATTTT. The chain couples TRBV18 to TRBJ1-5; D possibly corresponds to TRBD1 (5 bases). From germline, CDR1 is KGHSH and CDR2 LQKENI. The CDR3 covers 16 residues. The V end was cut by 3 bases, the J end by 2 bases, with 14 bases between.